This TCR beta chain was recorded in a study of long-term antiretroviral therapy in people with HIV. General study points: Blood dates from about 2003 to 2018, possibly under older ART regimens. The study collected no data on ART adherence, viral resistance or therapy changes. HIV repertoires covered narrower CDR3 length ranges than controls did.

Runs used v3.0 of the immunoSEQ assay and were done at survey level. Per-sample sequencing targets were about 40,000-55,000 T-cell genomes. Profiled with immunoSEQ multiplex PCR; TCRdb holds only in-frame clones, not every one. The table lists 25,000 to 30,000 clones, roughly 92% of them singletons, with about 6.4% in the top ten. CDR1 MGHDK and CDR2 SYGVNS come from the germline V gene. The CDR3 extends over 16 amino acids. V shed 3 bases, J shed 5 bases, and the junction held 12 bases outside the gene matches. Note on this clone: The antigen remains unidentified.

The specimen was unsorted PBMCs, collected approximately 6.3 years after starting antiretroviral therapy. The chain links TRBV25-1 to TRBJ1-2; 7 bases are shared with TRBD1. This TCR was recovered from a woman aged 35 to 49 with HIV. The CDR3 region is CASSDPRDSREYGYTF. In DNA, the CDR3 is TGTGCCAGCAGTGACCCCAGGGACAGCAGGGAATATGGCTACACCTTC.